Reported below is one T cell receptor beta chain. At one end, the junction sequence differs from germline, possibly due to a read error. TCR beta cDNA came from about 0.45 ug total RNA, primed with a constant-region primer. Nested multiplex PCR, run for three rounds with slightly modified ARM-PCR, yielded TCR beta libraries. TCRdb reprocessed the multiplex PCR reads via MiXCR and lists one record per CDR3 protein. This table has 250,000 to 350,000 distinct CDR3 sequences, about three fifths appearing once. This entry is derived from a study of tumor-infiltrating lymphocytes in primary liver carcinoma. Study details: The patients had histopathologically diagnosed primary liver carcinoma, and their disease was treated by surgical resection. Tumor lesions were T1-T3 N0M0 and spanned roughly 4 to 11 cm.

The researchers obtained blood RNA from unsorted whole blood and also extracted germline DNA. Every patient had chronic HBV infection and was treatment-naive. Investigators obtained 3.5 to 4 milliliters of peripheral blood ahead of surgery. The sample was peripheral blood. The receptor was derived from a woman aged 25 to 39 with primary liver carcinoma and hepatitis B virus infection.

The CDR3 DNA sequence: TGTGCCAGCAGCCTGTCCGGGACATCCTCCTACAAACAGTATTTC. Its translation: CASSLSGTSSYKQYF. V usage is TRBV11-1 and J usage is TRBJ2-7; weak D call: TRBD1 (6 bases). The CDR3 extends over 15 amino acids. CDR1 and CDR2 (germline): SGHAT, FQDESV (reference sequence).